The 15 T cell receptor beta chains presented below share a single source sample, sequenced in a study of cytomegalovirus exposure and HLA in healthy donors. Primers: 60 Vbeta forward and 13 Jbeta reverse. Sequenced by immunoSEQ multiplex PCR; TCRdb stores in-frame clones only, minus some. The sample shows a few hundred thousand clones, approximately 80% of them seen only once. The source material was PBMCs. These receptor sequences come from a woman aged 60-75 years in good health and CMV-seropositive.

V gene TRBV2 combines with J gene TRBJ2-5; D might be TRBD1 (6 bases). The end of the DNA is better explained by TRBJ2-7, so the J call may be wrong. CDR3 length: 15 amino acids. CDR1 is SNHLY, CDR2 FYNNEI, per germline. Here the CDR3 reads CASSEATGSWYEQYF. In nucleotides, the CDR3 is TGTGCCAGCAGTGAAGCAACAGGGAGTTGGTACGAGCAGTACTTC.

The CDR3 here is CATSRIDRDFTEAFF. CDR3 in DNA: TGTGCCACCAGCAGAATCGACAGGGATTTCACTGAAGCTTTCTTT. V gene TRBV15 combines with J gene TRBJ1-1; TRBD1 aligns across 7 bases. Germline CDR1 is LNHNV and CDR2 is YYDKDF (reference sequence). The CDR3 is made up of 15 amino acids. J was trimmed by 4 bases and V by 2 bases; bases with no gene match: 7.

This chain links TRBV5-1 with TRBJ2-7, with 11 bases matching TRBD2. Losses at the gene ends were 0 bases for V and 1 base for J; bases not matched to a gene: 3. Germline CDR1 reads SGHRS; CDR2 reads YFSETQ. This CDR3 contains 16 residues. DNA for the CDR3: TGCGCCAGCAGCTTGGTGGGACTAGCGGTGTCCTACGAGCAGTACTTC. Translating gives CASSLVGLAVSYEQYF.

V is TRBV19 and J is TRBJ2-7; D is ambiguous. Germline V gene lookup returns CDR1 LNHDA and CDR2 SQIVND (reference sequence). V was pared by 3 bases and J by 2 bases, with 11 bases between. This CDR3 region has 14 residues. The CDR3 region is CASSIFSGPYEQYF. In DNA form, the CDR3 reads TGTGCCAGTAGTATTTTCTCGGGTCCCTACGAGCAGTACTTC.

The V call is TRBV29-1, the J call TRBJ1-1, with D perhaps matching TRBD1 (5 bases). This CDR3 region has 11 residues. Between the trimmed V and J ends, which lost 4 bases and 4 bases, there was a span of 7 bases. Per germline, CDR1 SQVTM and CDR2 ANQGSEA. CDR3 sequence: CSVARVTEAFF. In DNA, the CDR3 is TGCAGCGTTGCCAGGGTCACTGAAGCTTTCTTT.

V is TRBV7-2 and J is TRBJ2-7; D is ambiguous. This CDR3 contains 18 residues. The V gene's germline CDR1 is SGHTA and CDR2 FQGNSA. The germline V and J ends were trimmed by 5 bases and 0 bases, with 23 bases remaining between them. CDR3 loop: CASSLTPPRLSSSYEQYF. DNA of the CDR3: TGTGCCAGCAGCCTAACCCCCCCACGACTTTCCAGCTCCTACGAGCAGTACTTC.

This sequence joins TRBV7-7 and TRBJ2-5; 9 positions agree with TRBD2. CDR1 is SSHAT and CDR2 is FNYEAQ in the germline V gene (reference sequence). V lost 5 bases to trimming and J lost 2 bases; unmatched junction nucleotides: 9. The CDR3 contains 16 residues. The chain's CDR3 is CASSPLVAGVQETQYF. CDR3 in DNA: TGTGCCAGCAGCCCTTTGGTAGCGGGGGTACAAGAGACCCAGTACTTC. The variable domain in full, completed from reference TRBV7-7 and TRBJ2-5, reads GAGVSQSPRYKVTKRGQDVTLRCDPISSHATLYWYQQALGQGPEFLTYFNYEAQPDKSGLPSDRFSAERPEGSISTLTIQRTEQRDSAMYRCASSPLVAGVQETQYFGPGTRLLVL.

The chain couples TRBV7-3 to TRBJ2-4; D is perhaps TRBD1 (6 bases). Germline V gene lookup returns CDR1 SGHTA and CDR2 FQGTGA. Deletions cut 9 bases from V and 3 bases from J, with 15 bases between. The CDR3 has 14 residues. The CDR3 bases are TGTGCCAGGACAGGTTGCCAAGGCAAAAACATTCAGTACTTC. Translation: CARTGCQGKNIQYF.

V gene TRBV18 combines with J gene TRBJ1-1, with TRBD1 identical over 8 bases. The germline V gene encodes CDR1 KGHSH and CDR2 LQKENI. The CDR3 is made up of 12 amino acids. V was clipped by 5 bases and J by 7 bases; unmatched bases: 3. CDR3 nucleotides: TGTGCCAGCTCAAACAGGGGGGATGAAGCTTTCTTT. As protein: CASSNRGDEAFF.

The chain uses TRBV11-2 and TRBJ2-3, with TRBD1 matching 9 bases. Germline assignment: CDR1 SGHAT and CDR2 FQNNGV. V lost 1 base and J lost 4; bases outside the gene matches: 0. The CDR3 length is 14 residues. The CDR3 loop is CASSLGTGADTQYF. The CDR3, as DNA: TGTGCCAGCAGCTTAGGGACAGGGGCAGATACGCAGTATTTT.

This chain uses TRBV27 with TRBJ2-7, with D uncertain. The CDR3 is 11 residues long. Germline assignment: CDR1 MNHEY and CDR2 SMNVEV (reference sequence). Trimming left V 8 bases short and J 4 bases short, with 9 bases between. The CDR3 region has the DNA TGTGCCAGCTCCCTAGGTTACGAGCAGTACTTC. Its protein is CASSLGYEQYF.

V is TRBV6-6 and J is TRBJ1-1; TRBD1 is a possible D gene (5 bases). Germline V CDR1 and CDR2: MNHNY, SVGAGI (reference sequence). CDR3 size: 14 residues. V dropped 0 bases and J dropped 6 bases, with 11 bases sitting between them. Here the CDR3 DNA reads TGTGCCAGCAGTTACTCGAGACAGATCGCTGAAGCTTTCTTT. It yields the protein CASSYSRQIAEAFF.

This chain uses TRBV6-5 with TRBJ2-3, with D unclear. Germline loops: CDR1 MNHEY, CDR2 SVGAGI. This CDR3 comprises 14 residues. Trimming removed 5 bases at V and 2 bases at J, with 11 bases between. CDR3 amino acids: CASSHPTHTDTQYF. The CDR3 nucleotides are TGTGCCAGCAGTCACCCCACACACACAGATACGCAGTATTTT.

The chain recombines TRBV7-9 with TRBJ2-3; D possibly corresponds to TRBD1 (5 bases). V dropped 6 bases and J dropped 4 bases, with 11 bases sitting between them. The CDR3 extends over 13 amino acids. Germline V gene sequence: CDR1 SEHNR, CDR2 FQNEAQ (reference sequence). CDR3 sequence: CASRTDSSDTQYF. The DNA of the CDR3 is TGTGCCAGCAGAACCGACAGTTCAGATACGCAGTATTTT.

V and J are TRBV6-5 and TRBJ2-5, with 10 positions matching TRBD2. With 6 bases clipped from V and 3 bases from J, the junction kept 4 bases outside the gene matches. The V gene's germline CDR1 is MNHEY and CDR2 SVGAGI. CDR3 length: 14 amino acids. CDR3 loop: CASRRLAGKETQYF. The CDR3 nucleotides read TGTGCCAGCAGGAGACTAGCGGGCAAAGAGACCCAGTACTTC.